This T cell receptor beta chain was sequenced in a study of OX40 agonist ivuxolimab in advanced cancers. This clone has just a few counts. The CDR3 has 11 amino acids. Germline V gene lookup returns CDR1 SNHLY and CDR2 FYNNEI. The V end was cut by 8 bases, the J end by 2 bases, with 7 bases between. Using immunoSEQ multiplex PCR, the repertoire was profiled, and TCRdb retains in-frame clones only, with some absent. The sample comprises tens of thousands of clones, more than 75% of which are singletons, and 28% rests with the top ten. This chain joins TRBV2 and TRBJ2-7; D is unclear. Source: CD4+ or CD8+ T cells sorted from blood, taken in a trial of the OX40 agonist ivuxolimab. This TCR was sampled from an adult with an advanced solid tumor such as melanoma, head and neck, liver or kidney cancer. CDR3 bases: TGTGCCAGCCTCGGCGCCTACGAGCAGTACTTC. It codes for CASLGAYEQYF.